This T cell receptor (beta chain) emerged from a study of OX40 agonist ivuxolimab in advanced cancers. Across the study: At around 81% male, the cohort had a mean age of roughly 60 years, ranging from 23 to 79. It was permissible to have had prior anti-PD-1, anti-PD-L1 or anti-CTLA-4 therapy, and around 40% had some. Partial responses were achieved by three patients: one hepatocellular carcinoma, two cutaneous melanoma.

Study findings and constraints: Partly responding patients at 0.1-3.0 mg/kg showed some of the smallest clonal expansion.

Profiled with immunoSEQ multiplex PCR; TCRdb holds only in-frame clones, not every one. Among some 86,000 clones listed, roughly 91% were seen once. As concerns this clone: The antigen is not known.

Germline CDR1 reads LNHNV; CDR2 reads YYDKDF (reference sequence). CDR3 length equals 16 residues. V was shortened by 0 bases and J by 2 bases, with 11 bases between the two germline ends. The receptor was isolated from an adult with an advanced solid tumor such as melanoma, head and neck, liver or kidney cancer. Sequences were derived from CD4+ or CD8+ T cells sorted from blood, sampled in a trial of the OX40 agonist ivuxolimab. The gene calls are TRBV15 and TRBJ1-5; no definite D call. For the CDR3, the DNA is TGTGCCACCAGCAGAGATTTTCGGGTAGGCAATCAGCCCCAGCATTTT. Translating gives CATSRDFRVGNQPQHF.